The 11 T cell receptor beta chains presented below share a single source sample, sequenced in a study of Ad26.COV2.S vaccination and SARS-CoV-2 variants. Some clones are missing from TCRdb's copy, which holds only in-frame ones; the method was immunoSEQ multiplex PCR. The sample shows some 350,000 clones, about 88% of them seen only once. As to treatment: 15 to 20 received Ad26.COV2.S at low or high dose, single or two shots; 5 received placebo; per-sample allocation not given. Sampling was done on day 63 after the first vaccine or placebo injection. Sequencing was performed on peripheral blood, taken in a trial of Ad26.COV2.S vaccine versus placebo. These receptor sequences come from a person aged 18-60 years who received the Ad26.COV2.S COVID-19 vaccine or a placebo.

The chain is built from TRBV2 and TRBJ2-1, with a possible D match to TRBD2 (5 bases). The germline V gene has CDR1 SNHLY and CDR2 FYNNEI. The ends were cut back, 6 bases at V and 9 bases at J, with 18 bases in the middle. The CDR3 runs 14 residues. The CDR3, as DNA: TGTGCCAGCAGCCCAGGAGGTAGTTACGGTGAGCAGTTCTTC. Its protein product is CASSPGGSYGEQFF.

This chain connects TRBV3-1 (or the pseudogene TRBV3-2) to TRBJ2-7; TRBD1 might be the D (5 bases). Trimming pared 0 bases from V and 3 bases from J, leaving 18 bases between. This CDR3 is built from 17 residues. The germline V gene has CDR1 LGHDT and CDR2 YNNKEL (reference sequence). CDR3 residues: CASSQDPDSSLHYEQYF. The CDR3 nucleotides read TGTGCCAGCAGCCAAGACCCCGACAGTTCTCTACACTACGAGCAGTACTTC.

The CDR3 DNA sequence: TGTGCCATCAGAGCCGGTGGGGGGTCCTACAATGAGCAGTTCTTC. Amino acid sequence: CAIRAGGGSYNEQFF. The chain recombines TRBV10-3 with TRBJ2-1; D is perhaps TRBD2 (6 bases). Trimming stripped 6 bases from V and 1 base from J, with 13 bases between. The length of the CDR3 is 15 residues. The germline V gene has CDR1 ENHRY and CDR2 SYGVKD.

V and J are TRBV11-2 and TRBJ1-2; 9 nucleotides match TRBD1. CDR3 length: 15 amino acids. J was trimmed by 3 bases and V by 6 bases; bases with no gene match: 8. Germline CDR1 SGHAT, CDR2 FQNNGV. The CDR3 protein is CASSSPGQGHYGYTF. In nucleotides, the CDR3 is TGTGCCAGCAGTTCTCCGGGACAGGGTCACTATGGCTACACCTTC.

The chain couples TRBV27 to TRBJ2-3; D is unresolved. The CDR3 consists of 11 residues. Germline V gene lookup returns CDR1 MNHEY and CDR2 SMNVEV (reference sequence). V was trimmed by 2 bases and J by 7 bases, leaving 4 bases between them. The CDR3 sequence: CASSLGYTQYF. CDR3 bases: TGTGCCAGCAGTTTAGGGTATACGCAGTATTTT.

The J gene is TRBJ2-7, the V gene TRBV29-1, with TRBD1 matching 9 bases. Germline V gene sequence: CDR1 SQVTM, CDR2 ANQGSEA. V lost 5 bases to trimming and J lost 5 bases; unmatched junction nucleotides: 16. The CDR3 has 16 residues. The CDR3 reads CSVRPWGQGILNEQYF. The CDR3 nucleotides are TGCAGCGTTCGACCCTGGGGACAGGGTATCCTTAACGAGCAGTACTTC.

This rearrangement joins TRBV29-1 to TRBJ2-1; D assignment may be TRBD1 or TRBD2 (5 bases each). V gave up 7 bases and J gave up 4 bases, with 17 bases separating them. CDR3 length: 14 residues. CDR1 and CDR2 from the germline V gene are SQVTM and ANQGSEA. CDR3 loop: CSGLGTETYNEQFF. The CDR3 DNA reads as TGCAGCGGTCTTGGGACCGAGACTTACAATGAGCAGTTCTTC.

V and J are TRBV5-4 and TRBJ2-4, with 8 nucleotides matching TRBD1. The CDR3 runs 14 residues. Germline CDR1 reads SGHNT; CDR2 reads YYREEE (reference sequence). The V gene end was trimmed by 4 bases and the J gene end by 6 bases; junction bases not matched to a gene: 6. CDR3 nucleotide sequence: TGTGCCAGCAGCGCAGGACAGGGAATAAACATTCAGTACTTC. Encoded protein: CASSAGQGINIQYF.

CDR3 nucleotides: TGTGCCAGCAGCAGACTAGCGGGAGTTGCCGGGGAGCTGTTTTTT. This sequence encodes CASSRLAGVAGELFF. V gene TRBV7-8 combines with J gene TRBJ2-2, with TRBD2 matching over 12 bases. The germline V gene encodes CDR1 SGHVS and CDR2 FQNEAQ. The CDR3 has 15 amino acids. Trimming took 5 bases from V and 6 from J; bases not matched to a gene: 4.

This clone was counted once. The chain links TRBV7-8 to TRBJ1-1; D is unresolved. CDR3 length: 16 amino acids. Trimming left V 0 bases short and J 4 bases short, with 15 bases between. Germline CDR1 reads SGHVS; CDR2 reads FQNEAQ. The CDR3 loop reads CASSLADPGFRTEAFF. The CDR3 DNA reads TGTGCCAGCAGCTTAGCGGATCCGGGGTTCCGCACTGAAGCTTTCTTT.

J is TRBJ1-2 and V is TRBV5-5; TRBD1 is a possible D gene (5 bases). The V end lost 1 base, the J end lost 6 bases, and 10 bases lay between the germline ends. CDR1 and CDR2 from the germline V gene are SGHKS and YYEKEE (reference sequence). This CDR3 region has 13 residues. This chain's CDR3 is CASSLQGLDGYTF. The CDR3 coding sequence is TGTGCCAGCAGCTTGCAGGGTTTAGATGGCTACACCTTC.